This T cell receptor beta chain was identified during a study of shared clonotypes between healthy human individuals. Study results and limitations: With few donors, the genetic and exposure-history diversity represented was limited. Among donors, clonotype sharing was expected to be affected by sequencing depth.

Donors included only healthy HIV-negative adults lacking recent acute infections or vaccinations. Clones were sequenced by immunoSEQ multiplex PCR, and TCRdb holds only the in-frame ones, with some missing. The data contain a few hundred thousand clones, 65% to 80% of them singletons. This clone was recorded many times. Its target is unknown. This receptor was taken from a woman between 35 and 50 years old in good health. Some clones in this sample may be carry-over from other donors' samples. Sequenced material: PBMCs.

The CDR3 loop is CASSPTRQGGGEQFF. The CDR3 region has the DNA TGTGCCAGCAGCCCGACCAGGCAGGGAGGGGGTGAGCAGTTCTTC. The chain has TRBV7-2 and TRBJ2-1, with a weak D call TRBD2 (7 bases). The germline CDR1 and CDR2 sequences are SGHTA and FQGNSA. V lost 5 bases and J 9 bases, leaving 20 bases between the germline ends. The CDR3 sequence is 15 residues long.